This T cell receptor (beta chain) was recovered during a study of response to subunit inactivated influenza vaccine. From the RT-PCR reads, TCRdb called clonotypes with MiXCR, one entry per CDR3 protein. The sample holds hundreds of thousands of distinct CDR3 sequences, less than 8% seen once. Germline-derived CDR1 and CDR2 are SGDLS and YYNGEE. The CDR3 covers 15 residues. V lost 4 bases and J lost 8; bases outside the gene matches: 11. As for this clonotype: What it binds is not known.

Points from the study as a whole: Few additional T cells are recruited per seasonal influenza vaccination, authors suggested.

The receptor comes from a man between 45 and 75 years old who received an inactivated influenza vaccine. This rearrangement joins TRBV9 to TRBJ1-4, with 7 bases matching TRBD1. Sequences were derived from PBMCs from blood, sampled around 25 months after vaccination. CDR3 residues: CASSRGDSQGEKLFF. CDR3 nucleotides: TGTGCCAGCAGCAGAGGGGACAGCCAAGGCGAAAAACTGTTTTTT. The variable domain in full, with the rest retrieved from reference TRBV9 and TRBJ1-4, is DSGVTQTPKHLITATGQRVTLRCSPRSGDLSVYWYQQSLDQGLQFLIQYYNGEERAKGNILERFSAQQFPDLHSELNLSSLELGDSALYFCASSRGDSQGEKLFFGSGTQLSVL.